A selection of T cell receptor beta chains follows, all from one sample in a study of beta chain features in type 1 diabetes. The method was immunoSEQ multiplex PCR; TCRdb's version includes in-frame clones alone and lacks a portion of them. The sample holds roughly 340,000 clones, 13% seen once. Sequenced material: naive CD4+ T cells from blood. The receptor source for this set is a woman aged 18-35 years with type 1 diabetes. CDR3s include the opening cysteine and the closing phenylalanine or tryptophan. The D gene is left open where the match is weak. Size values are once, few and many counts, or a class for expanded clones, and some rows have none.

clone size	D gene	V gene	J gene	CDR3 DNA	CDR3 protein
few	-	TRBV7-2	TRBJ2-5	TGTGCCAGCAGCTTATCCGGGACCCGGGGGGAGACCCAGTACTTC	CASSLSGTRGETQYF
few	-	TRBV19	TRBJ2-5	TGTGCCAGTAGTATGGGACTTCCAGAGACCCAGTACTTC	CASSMGLPETQYF
few	-	TRBV28	TRBJ1-2	TGTGCCAGCACCCGCGATAACTATGGCTACACCTTC	CASTRDNYGYTF
few	TRBD1	TRBV30	TRBJ1-4	TGTGCCTGGAGGGGCGACAGGGGACGGGAAAAACTGTTTTTT	CAWRGDRGREKLFF
few	-	TRBV30	TRBJ1-2	TGTGCCTGGAGAGGTCGGCAGGATAACTATGGCTACACCTTC	CAWRGRQDNYGYTF
few	TRBD2	TRBV25-1	TRBJ2-1	TGTGCCAGCAGTTTAGCGGGAGGGCCATACAATGAGCAGTTCTTC	CASSLAGGPYNEQFF
-	-	TRBV11-2	TRBJ2-5	TGTGCCAGCGGCCGCGCGGGGCCGACTCAAGAGACCCAGTACTTC	CASGRAGPTQETQYF
few	TRBD1	TRBV19	TRBJ1-5	TGTGCCAGTAGTATTGACAGGGGGTCAATAGGGTATAGCAATCAGCCCCAGCATTTT	CASSIDRGSIGYSNQPQHF
-	TRBD1	TRBV18	TRBJ2-1	TGTGCCAGCTCACCCGGACAGGGGGCTGAAGTTGAGCAGTTCTTC	CASSPGQGAEVEQFF
few	-	TRBV28	TRBJ2-7	TGTGCCAGCGGGAGAGGGGGTACCGACGAGCAGTACTTC	CASGRGGTDEQYF
few	-	TRBV18	TRBJ2-5	TGTGCCAGCTCACCTAGAGACCAAGAGACCCAGTACTTC	CASSPRDQETQYF
few	TRBD1	TRBV7-8	TRBJ1-5	TGTGCCAGCAGCTTAGAGGGACAGGGGAATCAGCCCCAGCATTTT	CASSLEGQGNQPQHF
-	TRBD1	TRBV29-1	TRBJ2-2	TGCAGCGGCGGACAGGGTTTGAGTGAGAACGGGGAGCTGTTTTTT	CSGGQGLSENGELFF
-	-	TRBV29-1	TRBJ1-1	TGCAGCGTCGCACCGGGAAAGATGAACACTGAAGCTTTCTTT	CSVAPGKMNTEAFF
-	-	TRBV28	TRBJ1-5	TGTGCCAGCAGTTTTCACCGTGGCGGGGCCAATCAGCCCCAGCATTTT	CASSFHRGGANQPQHF
few	TRBD2	TRBV11-2	TRBJ2-5	TGTGCCAGCAGCTTAGACCACAGGGTTGGGACTAGCGGGGGCACAGAGACCCAGTACTTC	CASSLDHRVGTSGGTETQYF